The clone carrying this T cell receptor beta chain was seen at least ten times. Its cognate antigen is unknown. This sample stems from a study of Graves' ophthalmopathy and Graves' hyperthyroidism. Whole-study results and caveats: The model reached 70.59% sensitivity and about 72% specificity for predicting ophthalmopathy progression. Most expanded thyroid clonotypes above 0.001 frequency also appeared in blood.

Transcripts of RNA were the source for amplifying TCR beta CDR3 regions. An opening RT-PCR round employed HTBI primers and preceded a second-round multiplex PCR. Each CDR3 protein gets one entry after TCRdb re-called the multiplex PCR reads with MiXCR. The sample holds a few hundred thousand distinct CDR3 sequences, about 21% seen once. Input material: peripheral blood. The source of this sequence is a woman between 18 and 29 years old with stable Graves' hyperthyroidism.

The CDR3 coding sequence is TGTGCCAGCAGTTTAGATAGCCGATACACTGAAGCTTTCTTT. This codes for CASSLDSRYTEAFF. The chain combines TRBV12-3 or TRBV12-4 with TRBJ1-1; D not resolved. Trimming shortened V by 1 base and J by 3 bases, and 9 bases separated the two germline ends. The CDR3 totals 14 residues.